The clone carrying this T cell receptor (beta chain) was seen more than once but under ten times. The data derive from a study of blood T cell repertoires in COVID-19. V was cut by 0 bases and J by 0 bases, with 14 bases left in between. The CDR3 is 17 amino acids. Germline assignment: CDR1 SGHDN and CDR2 FVKESK. TCRdb's table, derived via immunoSEQ multiplex PCR, lists solely in-frame clones and lacks some. The sample lists approximately 110,000 clones; 85% were seen once. The V call is TRBV14, the J call TRBJ1-1; possible D gene TRBD1, 5 bases. The source of this sequence is a human donor in a cohort sampled during active COVID-19. The sequencing input was peripheral blood. The CDR3 DNA reads TGTGCCAGCAGCCAAGATCTAGGTTCAGGGATGAACACTGAAGCTTTCTTT. Translated, it gives CASSQDLGSGMNTEAFF.